This T cell receptor (beta chain) was obtained from a study of T cells after yellow fever vaccination. The wider study: Any fraction with a low cell number was prepared using SMART-Seq v4 Ultra Low Input. Study outcomes and limitations: The CD4 and CD8 compartments had a small share of their clonotypes in common. Repertoires sorted by FACS could include abundant clonotypes that are contaminants from the bulk population.

Trimming took 4 bases from V and 0 from J; bases not matched to a gene: 5. There are 16 residues in the CDR3. MiXCR was run by TCRdb on the 5' RACE reads, yielding one entry per CDR3 protein. The sample holds approximately 550,000 distinct CDR3 sequences; 15% to 20% are singletons and the top ten take approximately 14%. Regarding this clonotype: Its specificity is unknown.

The sample consisted of PBMCs, taken 15 days after the yellow fever booster vaccination. This receptor was obtained from a man aged 25 to 45 who received the YFV17D yellow fever vaccine. The chain carries TRBV12-3 or TRBV12-4 and TRBJ2-1; 8 nucleotides line up with TRBD2. Here the CDR3 reads CASSSRLANSYNEQFF. The CDR3 DNA is TGTGCCAGCAGTTCAAGACTAGCGAACTCCTACAATGAGCAGTTCTTC.